This T cell receptor beta chain came from a study of shared clonotypes between healthy human individuals. On the study more broadly: Every donor yielded three CD4 naive, three CD4 memory, two CD8 naive and one CD8 memory plate.

The data were produced by immunoSEQ multiplex PCR, yet TCRdb's version contains in-frame clones alone and is incomplete. The sample lists over 950,000 clones; around 77% were seen once. The V and J ends lost 0 bases and 5 bases, in that order; junction bases with no gene match: 8. The CDR3 consists of 16 residues. Germline values: CDR1 LNHNV, CDR2 YYDKDF (reference sequence). The TCR comes from a man between 18 and 35 years old in good health. Some clones in this sample may be carry-over from other donors' samples. Source material: memory CD4+ T cells from PBMCs. Noted subset: CD45RA-negative fraction. The chain employs TRBV15 and TRBJ2-5, with 8 bases aligning to TRBD1. The CDR3 DNA follows: TGTGCCACCAGCAGAGATCTAGGACAGGGCTGGGAGACCCAGTACTTC. This codes for CATSRDLGQGWETQYF. The full variable domain, its missing parts supplied by reference TRBV15 and TRBJ2-5, is DAMVIQNPRYQVTQFGKPVTLSCSQTLNHNVMYWYQQKSSQAPKLLFHYYDKDFNNEADTPDNFQSRRPNTSFCFLDIRSPGLGDTAMYLCATSRDLGQGWETQYFGPGTRLLVL.